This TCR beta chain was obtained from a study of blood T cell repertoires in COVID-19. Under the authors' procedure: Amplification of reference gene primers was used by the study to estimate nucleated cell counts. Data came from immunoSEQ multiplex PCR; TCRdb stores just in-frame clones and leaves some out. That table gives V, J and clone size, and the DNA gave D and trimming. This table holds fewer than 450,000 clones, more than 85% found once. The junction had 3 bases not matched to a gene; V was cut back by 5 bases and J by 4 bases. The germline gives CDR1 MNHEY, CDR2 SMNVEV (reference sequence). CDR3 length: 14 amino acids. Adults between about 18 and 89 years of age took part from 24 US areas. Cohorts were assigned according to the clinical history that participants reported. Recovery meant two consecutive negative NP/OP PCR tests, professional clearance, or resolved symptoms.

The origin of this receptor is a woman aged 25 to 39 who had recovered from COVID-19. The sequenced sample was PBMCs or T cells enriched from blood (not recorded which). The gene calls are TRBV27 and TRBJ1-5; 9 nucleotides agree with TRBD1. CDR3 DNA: TGTGCCAGCAGTCACAGGGGGCGGAATCAGCCCCAGCATTTT. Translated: CASSHRGRNQPQHF.